This entry features one T cell receptor (beta chain) sequence. Its antigen remains unknown. Per germline, CDR1 LNHNV and CDR2 YYDKDF (reference sequence). Trimming removed 0 bases from V and 3 bases from J, with 11 bases in between. CDR3 size: 15 residues. It was with 60 Vbeta and 13 Jbeta primers that the PCR ran. The repertoire was sequenced with immunoSEQ multiplex PCR; TCRdb's copy has only in-frame clones and lacks some. The sample lists about 160,000 clones, roughly 80% seen once, with 7.5% to 9.5% in the top ten. Every donor was a healthy person donating bone marrow. This sample stems from a study of cytomegalovirus exposure and HLA in healthy donors. Overall study findings and caveats: An Asian-associated ancestry cluster reportedly showed fewer N-insertions than the approximately 700-donor mean in a later analysis. Another analysis was done later, and it associated fewer than 20,000 TCR beta sequences with HLA alleles at 0.05 false discovery rate.

The genes are TRBV15 and TRBJ1-1; maybe TRBD1 (6 bases). Sequencing was performed on PBMCs. This clonotype was sampled from a male donor in good health and CMV-seropositive. CDR3 protein: CATSRDPGAYTEAFF. The CDR3 bases are TGTGCCACCAGCAGAGATCCAGGGGCATACACTGAAGCTTTCTTT.